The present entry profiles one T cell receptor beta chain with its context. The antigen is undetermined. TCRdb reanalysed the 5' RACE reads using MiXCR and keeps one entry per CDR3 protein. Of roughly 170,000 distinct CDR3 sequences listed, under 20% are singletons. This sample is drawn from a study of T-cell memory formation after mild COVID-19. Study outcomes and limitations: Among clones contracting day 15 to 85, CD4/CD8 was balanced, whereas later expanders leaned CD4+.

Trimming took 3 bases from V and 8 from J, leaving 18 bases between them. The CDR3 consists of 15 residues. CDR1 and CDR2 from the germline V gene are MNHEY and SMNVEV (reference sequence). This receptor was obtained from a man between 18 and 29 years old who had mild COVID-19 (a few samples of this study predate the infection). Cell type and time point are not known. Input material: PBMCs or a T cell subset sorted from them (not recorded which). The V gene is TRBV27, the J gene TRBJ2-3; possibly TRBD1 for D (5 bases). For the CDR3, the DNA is TGTGCCAGCAGTTTGGGGCTGGGCCCCCGTGGTACGCAGTATTTT. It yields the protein CASSLGLGPRGTQYF.